This T cell receptor (beta chain) emerged from a study of shared clonotypes between healthy human individuals (TCRdb year 2020). The study in broad terms: The cohort included a few men and two women between 18 and 49 years of age. For each donor, CD4 naive and CD4 memory were each given three plates, CD8 naive was given two plates, and CD8 memory was given one plate. The study deeply sequenced blood TCR repertoires of about five healthy adults to estimate repertoire size and the extent of clonotype sharing between individuals. Libraries were prepared and TCR repertoires were sequenced by different laboratories using diverse techniques, in order to increase sequencing depth and limit assay-specific biases. Leukapheresis yielded between about 0.8 and 9.5 billion PBMCs per donor.

For the CD8 naive samples, CD45RO-negative cells were positively selected for CCR7, yielding a CD45RA+CCR7+ population from which TemRA cells were excluded. The donors were healthy, HIV-negative adults who had no recently reported acute infections or vaccinations. Every donor was a Caucasian adult living in Nashville, Tennessee, USA. Blood was obtained by leukapheresis, after which PBMCs were separated by Ficoll-Histopaque density gradient centrifugation and cryopreserved in liquid nitrogen vapor phase. Analytical flow cytometry was used to check the purity and quantity of each magnetically sorted T cell population. Each sorted fraction had its genomic DNA isolated and then quantified by UV absorbance on a Nanodrop 2000c. The paper's findings and limits, for the study overall: Higher generation probabilities were observed for clonotypes shared by all four sorted-subset donors than for non-shared clonotypes. Incomplete sequencing was indicated by rarefaction of sorted-subset datasets, despite the large sequencing depth. Larger estimated clonotype richness was generally found for naive subsets than for memory subsets. Sharing across four donors was observed for roughly 5% of naive CD4, 3% to 3.5% of naive CD8, about 2.3% of memory CD4, and around 0.4% of memory CD8 clonotypes. Based on pairwise subsampling, the degree of clonotype sharing among donors was expected to be affected by sequencing depth. Because the study included only a small number of donors, the genetic and exposure-history diversity represented was limited. Sampling was limited to blood, and TCR repertoires in tissue likely differ from TCR repertoires in blood.

The CDR3 measures 15 amino acids from cysteine to phenylalanine. Only the CDR3 DNA stays, 45 bases, in frame from base 1. CDR1 and CDR2, looked up from the germline V gene, are SNHLY and FYNNEI. The germline V end is reduced by 7 bases and the J end by 0 bases; junction bases left unmatched: 6. Remarks on this clone: The antigen it recognizes is unknown. No much larger clone exists at a distance of one base, and base qualities are not known.

Using the deep immunoSEQ assay, TCR CDR3 regions were amplified from genomic DNA by multiplex PCR. For each cell subset, the extracted genomic DNA was distributed evenly across all wells of several immunoSEQ 96-well plates, and each plate served as one replicate. For sorted subsets, each replicate PCR was loaded with roughly 0.2 ug genomic DNA, equivalent to 30,000 to 35,000 T cell genomes. The purified libraries were quantified using a Qubit 3.0 fluorometer, sized with a Bioanalyzer 2100, and then quantified again using the KAPA Library Quantification kit. Every immunoSEQ 96-well plate was sequenced on a separate single-read 150-cycle Illumina NextSeq 550 flow cell. The original pipeline was this. The immunoSEQ output contained only junctional sequences without quality scores, so filtering could not match that applied to full-length reads. Sequences were annotated with PyIR, a Python wrapper for IgBLAST v1.9, using IMGT germline references to assign V/J genes and CDR3. Any read was removed if the V/J assignment was weak (E-value above 1e-6), the CDR3 was missing, or the read contained stop codons, out-of-frame junctions, or ambiguous translated residues. V3J clonotypes were defined as sequences sharing the same inferred V gene, J gene, and CDR3 amino acid sequence. To compute the percentage overlap between repertoires, the number of shared unique clonotypes was divided by the size of the smaller repertoire. Three approaches were used to assess repertoire richness: RTK rarefaction, the Chao1 estimator, and Recon v2.1 estimates of unobserved clonotypes. For all TCRbeta clonotypes obtained by the gDNA method from four donors, generation probabilities were computed with OLGA. TCRdb provides this immuneACCESS table in a form limited to in-frame rearrangements. Some clones are lacking; in checked studies, under half of them reflect an unresolved V gene, and why the rest are absent is not known. D and trimming come from the DNA, and the V and J calls and clone size come from that table. The sample table records just over 2,000,000 clones; approximately 95% of these occur just once. Around 1.1% of the sample is held by the ten biggest clonotypes.

Material for sequencing was naive CD8+ T cells sorted from blood. The cell subset or site label, as the study defines it: CD45RA+CCR7+. This TCR derives from a man in his late teens or twenties in good health. This sequence uses TRBV2 and TRBJ2-1, with 7 central nucleotides matching TRBD2. In nucleotides, the sequence is TGTGCCAGCACCACAGCGGGGATCTCCTACAATGAGCAGTTCTTC. Its protein product is CASTTAGISYNEQFF.